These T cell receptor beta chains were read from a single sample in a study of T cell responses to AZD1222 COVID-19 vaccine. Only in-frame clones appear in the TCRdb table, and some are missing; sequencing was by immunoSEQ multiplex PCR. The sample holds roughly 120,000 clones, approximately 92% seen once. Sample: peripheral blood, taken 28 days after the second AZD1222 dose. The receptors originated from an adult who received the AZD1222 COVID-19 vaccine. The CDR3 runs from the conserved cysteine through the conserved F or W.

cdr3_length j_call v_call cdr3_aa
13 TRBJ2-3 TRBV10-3 CAIKGTGADTQYF
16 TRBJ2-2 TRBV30 CAWSVLAGALTGELFF
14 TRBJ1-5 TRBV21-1 CASSPRIRDQPQHF
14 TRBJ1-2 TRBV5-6 CASSPPGVWYGYTF
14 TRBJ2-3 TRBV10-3 CAISEGVGTDTQYF
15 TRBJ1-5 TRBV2 CASRRTGASNQPQHF
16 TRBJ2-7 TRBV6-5 CASSYSTGQQSYEQYF
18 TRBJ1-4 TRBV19 CASSIDRGQNAANEKLFF
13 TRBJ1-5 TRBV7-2 CASSLERGGPQHF
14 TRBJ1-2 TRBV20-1 CSASVASGIYGYTF
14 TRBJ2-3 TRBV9 CASSVVGGTDTQYF
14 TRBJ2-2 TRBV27 CASSLLRYTGELFF
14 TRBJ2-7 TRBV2 CASRDRGLSYEQYF
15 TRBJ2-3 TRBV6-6 CASSKGPPGADTQYF
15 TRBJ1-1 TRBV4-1 CASRLWAAMNTEAFF
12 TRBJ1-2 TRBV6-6 CATDRGQDGYTF
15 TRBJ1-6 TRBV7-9 CASSFFPPNNSPLHF
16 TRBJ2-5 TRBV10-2 CASSELWGRGEETQYF
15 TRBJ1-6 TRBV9 CASSPSGGLYSPLHF
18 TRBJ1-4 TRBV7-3 CASSSTRDSETTNEKLFF
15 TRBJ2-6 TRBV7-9 CASSRSRSGANVLTF
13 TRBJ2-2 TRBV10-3 CARRDSGDAELFF
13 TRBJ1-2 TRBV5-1 CASSLEETYGYTF
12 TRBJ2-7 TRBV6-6 CASSIGTLEQYF
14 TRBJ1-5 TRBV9 CASSGGTGRQPQHF
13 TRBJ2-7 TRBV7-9 CASSSTESYEQYF
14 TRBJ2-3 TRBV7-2 CASSPRTRVVTQYF
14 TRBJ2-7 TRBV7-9 CASSSWTGFYEQYF
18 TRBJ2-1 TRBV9 CASSVAPMTDQLAAPKFF
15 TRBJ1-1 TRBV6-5 CASSYPDGAGIEAFF
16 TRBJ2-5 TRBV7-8 CASSPPPTVYQETQYF
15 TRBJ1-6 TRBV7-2 CASSFGTTYNSPLHF
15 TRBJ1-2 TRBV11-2 CASSRIRATLYGYTF
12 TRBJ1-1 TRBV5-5 CASAEANTEAFF